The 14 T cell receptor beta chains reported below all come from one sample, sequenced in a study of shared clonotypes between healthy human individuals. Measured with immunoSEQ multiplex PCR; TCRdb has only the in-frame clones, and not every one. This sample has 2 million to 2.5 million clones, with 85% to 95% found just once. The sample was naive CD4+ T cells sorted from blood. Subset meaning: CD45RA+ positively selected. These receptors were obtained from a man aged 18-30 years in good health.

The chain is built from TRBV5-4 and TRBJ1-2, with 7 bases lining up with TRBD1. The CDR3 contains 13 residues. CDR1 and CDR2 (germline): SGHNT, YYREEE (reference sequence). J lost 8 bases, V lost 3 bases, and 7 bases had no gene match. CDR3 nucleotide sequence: TGTGCCAGCAGCTCAGCCCAGGGGGAAGGCTACACCTTC. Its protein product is CASSSAQGEGYTF. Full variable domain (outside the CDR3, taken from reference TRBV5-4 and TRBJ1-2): ETGVTQSPTHLIKTRGQQVTLRCSSQSGHNTVSWYQQALGQGPQFIFQYYREEENGRGNFPPRFSGLQFPNYSSELNVNALELDDSALYLCASSSAQGEGYTFGSGTRLTVV.

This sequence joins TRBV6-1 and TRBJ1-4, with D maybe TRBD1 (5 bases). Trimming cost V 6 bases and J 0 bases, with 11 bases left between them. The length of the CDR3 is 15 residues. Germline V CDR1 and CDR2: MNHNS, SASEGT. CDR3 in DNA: TGTGCCAGCAGGGGGGGGACTGCAACTAATGAAAAACTGTTTTTT. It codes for CASRGGTATNEKLFF.

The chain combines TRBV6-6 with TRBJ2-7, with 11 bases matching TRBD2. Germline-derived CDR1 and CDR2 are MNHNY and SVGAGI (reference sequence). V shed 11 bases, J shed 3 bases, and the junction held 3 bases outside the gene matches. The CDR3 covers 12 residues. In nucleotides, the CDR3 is TGTGCCGGAGGGACTAGCGGCTACGAGCAGTACTTC. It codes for CAGGTSGYEQYF.

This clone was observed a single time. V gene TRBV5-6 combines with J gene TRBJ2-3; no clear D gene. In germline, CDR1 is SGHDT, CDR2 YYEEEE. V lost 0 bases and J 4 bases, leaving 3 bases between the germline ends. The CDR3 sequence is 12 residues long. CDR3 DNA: TGTGCCAGCAGCTTGGACGCAGATACGCAGTATTTT. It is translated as CASSLDADTQYF.

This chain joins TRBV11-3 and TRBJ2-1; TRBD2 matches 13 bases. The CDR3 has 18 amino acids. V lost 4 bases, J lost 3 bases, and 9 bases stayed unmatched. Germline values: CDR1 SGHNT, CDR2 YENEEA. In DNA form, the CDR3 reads TGTGCCAGCAGCTCCGGACTAGCGGGGGACCTAATCTACAATGAGCAGTTCTTC. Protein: CASSSGLAGDLIYNEQFF.

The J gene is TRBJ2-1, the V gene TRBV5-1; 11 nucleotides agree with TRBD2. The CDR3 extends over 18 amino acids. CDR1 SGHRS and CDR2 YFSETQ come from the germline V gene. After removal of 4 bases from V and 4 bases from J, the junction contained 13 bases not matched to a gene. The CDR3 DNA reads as TGCGCCAGCAGCCTTCTTACTAGCGGGGGTCAGAATTACAATGAGCAGTTCTTC. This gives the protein CASSLLTSGGQNYNEQFF.

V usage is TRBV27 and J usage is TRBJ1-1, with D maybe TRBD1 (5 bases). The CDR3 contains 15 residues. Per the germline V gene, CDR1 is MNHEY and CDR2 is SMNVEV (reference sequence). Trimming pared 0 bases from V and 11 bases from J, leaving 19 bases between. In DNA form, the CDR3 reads TGTGCCAGCAGTTTATCCCCGTCTTGGCAGGCAGGGGCTTTCTTT. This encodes CASSLSPSWQAGAFF.

CDR3 DNA sequence: TGTGCCAGCAGCTTGGCCACAGATGACTATGGCTACACCTTC. This gives the protein CASSLATDDYGYTF. V gene TRBV5-4 combines with J gene TRBJ1-2; D is unresolved. The CDR3 is made up of 14 amino acids. V was cut by 0 bases and J by 3 bases, with 9 bases left in between. Germline V lookup: CDR1 SGHNT, CDR2 YYREEE (reference sequence).

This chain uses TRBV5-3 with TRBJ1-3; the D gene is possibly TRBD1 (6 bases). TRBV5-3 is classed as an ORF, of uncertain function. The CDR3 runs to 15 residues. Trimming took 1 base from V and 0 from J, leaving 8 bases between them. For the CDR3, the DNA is TGTGCCAGAAGCTTGAGGACAGACTCTGGAAACACCATATATTTT. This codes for CARSLRTDSGNTIYF.

CDR3 residues: CASSSGTRKYF. CDR3 bases: TGTGCCAGCAGCTCTGGGACGCGGAAGTACTTC. The chain joins TRBV7-3 to TRBJ2-7; D may match TRBD1 or TRBD2 (5 bases each). This CDR3 spans 11 amino acids. Germline CDR1 SGHTA, CDR2 FQGTGA. With 4 bases removed from V and 11 bases from J, the gap between germline ends came to 12 bases. Using reference TRBV7-3 and TRBJ2-7 for the parts outside the CDR3, the full variable domain is GAGVSQTPSNKVTEKGKYVELRCDPISGHTALYWYRQSLGQGPEFLIYFQGTGAADDSGLPNDRFFAVRPEGSVSTLKIQRTERGDSAVYLCASSSGTRKYFGPGTRLTVT.

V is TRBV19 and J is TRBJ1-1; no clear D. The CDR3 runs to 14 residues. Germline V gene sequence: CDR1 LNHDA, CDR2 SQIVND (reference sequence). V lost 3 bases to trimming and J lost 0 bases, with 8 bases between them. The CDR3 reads CASSIDGLNTEAFF. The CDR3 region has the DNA TGTGCCAGTAGTATTGACGGCCTGAACACTGAAGCTTTCTTT.

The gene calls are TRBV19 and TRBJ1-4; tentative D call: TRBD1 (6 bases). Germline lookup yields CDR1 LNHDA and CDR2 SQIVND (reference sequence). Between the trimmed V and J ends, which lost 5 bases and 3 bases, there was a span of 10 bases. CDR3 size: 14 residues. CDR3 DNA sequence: TGTGCCAGTAGTCTCAAGGGGGCTAATGAAAAACTGTTTTTT. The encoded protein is CASSLKGANEKLFF.

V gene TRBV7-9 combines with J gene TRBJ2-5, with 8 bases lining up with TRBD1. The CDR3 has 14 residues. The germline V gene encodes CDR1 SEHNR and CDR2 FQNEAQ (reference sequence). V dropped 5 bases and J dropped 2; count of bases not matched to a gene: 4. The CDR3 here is CASSDQGAQETQYF. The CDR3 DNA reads TGTGCCAGCAGCGATCAGGGGGCTCAAGAGACCCAGTACTTC.

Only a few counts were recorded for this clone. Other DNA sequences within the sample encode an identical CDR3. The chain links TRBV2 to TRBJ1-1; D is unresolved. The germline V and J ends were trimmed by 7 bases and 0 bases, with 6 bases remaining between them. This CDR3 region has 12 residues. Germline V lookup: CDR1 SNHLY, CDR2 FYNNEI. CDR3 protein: CASNTVNTEAFF. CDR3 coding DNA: TGTGCCAGCAACACAGTGAACACTGAAGCTTTCTTT.